This T cell receptor (beta chain) was captured in a study of T cell repertoires in cytomegalovirus infection. One entry per CDR3 protein results from TCRdb running MiXCR on the reads. The sample records 830,000 or so distinct CDR3 sequences, around a third being singletons. The length of the CDR3 is 12 residues. With 7 bases removed from V and 12 bases from J, the gap between germline ends came to 18 bases. Regarding this clonotype: The antigen is unknown.

Material: cultured CD8+ T cells from PBMCs, obtained from culture after CMV antigen stimulation. The TCR sequence derives from a human donor in good health (CMV status not recorded). Some clones in this sample may be carry-over from other donors' samples. The rearrangement joins TRBV12-3 or TRBV12-4 to TRBJ1-2; D uncertain. CDR3 DNA sequence: TGTGCCAGCAACTCTGCTTTCCCCTTTAACACCTTC. Amino acid sequence: CASNSAFPFNTF.